The rows below give T cell receptor beta chains drawn from one sample of a study of PD-1 blockade in classical Hodgkin lymphoma. The assay was immunoSEQ multiplex PCR, and TCRdb's table has in-frame clones only and misses some. The sample carries fewer than 13,000 clones, approximately 84% recorded once. Sequencing used CD8+ T cells from blood. These receptors were taken from a human donor with classical Hodgkin lymphoma. Both conserved end residues are trimmed from each CDR3.

V	J	CDR3
TRBV5-4	TRBJ2-6	ASSRGWGAESGANVLT
TRBV11-1	TRBJ2-7	ASSPIGYEQY
TRBV9	TRBJ2-1	ASSLGLAGLEQF
TRBV30	TRBJ2-7	AWSGRGPYEQY
TRBV9	TRBJ2-1	ASRGGHNEQF
TRBV27	TRBJ2-4	ASSSPPGSGGSLAKNIQY
TRBV28	TRBJ2-7	ASSFGQGGYEQY
TRBV2	TRBJ1-4	ASSDSTNEKLF
TRBV9	TRBJ1-2	ASSVVPEANYGYT
TRBV10-2	TRBJ2-3	ASSQGTDTQY
TRBV5-1	TRBJ1-3	ASSLRGQIGNTIY
TRBV4-3	TRBJ2-3	ASSQGGGGLGTDTQY
TRBV7-9	TRBJ1-2	ASSPGGDGYGYT
TRBV14	TRBJ2-2	ASSQGVNTGELF
TRBV7-9	TRBJ1-5	ASSLGLSNQPQH
TRBV5-5	TRBJ1-5	ASSLSPYSNQPQH
TRBV5-6	TRBJ1-1	ASSFGTLEAF
TRBV2	TRBJ2-3	ASSVLAGDRTDTQY
TRBV19	TRBJ1-1	ASSPLGRATEAF
TRBV4-2	TRBJ2-7	ASSQVSSGGPSFYEQY
TRBV11-2	TRBJ2-7	ASSYAVVDEQY
TRBV9	TRBJ2-1	ASSRGLAGFYINEQF
TRBV6-1	TRBJ2-7	ASRDRVETYEQY